A single sample gave rise to the 29 T cell receptor beta chains below, sequenced in a study of identical twins. MiXCR, applied by TCRdb to the 5' RACE reads, yields one record per CDR3 protein. This repertoire shows roughly 770,000 distinct CDR3 sequences, roughly 18% found once; its top ten account for roughly 14%. The same data also contributed to another study, on T cells expressing NK-cell markers.

Sequenced material: PBMCs. The receptors stem from a woman aged 18-29 years in good health.

The table lists this clonotype with a few counts. The V call is TRBV5-1, the J call TRBJ2-3; perhaps TRBD2 as D (5 bases). The CDR3 contains 16 residues. With 0 bases removed from V and 2 bases from J, the gap between germline ends came to 13 bases. Germline values: CDR1 SGHRS, CDR2 YFSETQ. CDR3 in amino acids: CASSLAEGSDTDTQYF. The CDR3 coding sequence is TGCGCCAGCAGCTTGGCCGAGGGTTCCGACACAGATACGCAGTATTTT.

V usage is TRBV5-6 and J usage is TRBJ2-1; 10 bases agree with TRBD2. The trim removed 5 bases at V and 7 bases at J, leaving 12 bases unmatched. The CDR3 has 16 amino acids. The V gene's germline CDR1 is SGHDT and CDR2 YYEEEE. The CDR3 coding sequence is TGTGCCAGCAGGCTACCGGCTAGCGGGAGTGAAAATGAGCAGTTCTTC. Encoded protein: CASRLPASGSENEQFF.

The V call is TRBV7-8, the J call TRBJ1-1; D gene uncertain. Trimming cost V 1 base and J 4 bases, with 10 bases left between them. Germline CDR1 reads SGHVS; CDR2 reads FQNEAQ. The CDR3 runs to 14 residues. As DNA, the CDR3 is TGTGCCAGCAGCTTAGTCACAAAGCTCACTGAAGCTTTCTTT. Amino acid sequence: CASSLVTKLTEAFF.

The chain has TRBV12-3 or TRBV12-4 and TRBJ2-5; tentative D call: TRBD1 (6 bases). Trimming shortened V by 5 bases and J by 2 bases, and 12 bases separated the two germline ends. The CDR3 length is 14 residues. The CDR3 bases are TGTGCCAGCAGTACGGACAGACGTCAAGAGACCCAGTACTTC. Amino acids: CASSTDRRQETQYF.

The V and J genes are TRBV7-2 and TRBJ2-4; perhaps TRBD2 as D (6 bases). This CDR3 has 15 residues. Germline values: CDR1 SGHTA, CDR2 FQGNSA. Between the trimmed V and J ends, which lost 4 bases and 9 bases, there was a span of 19 bases. The CDR3 DNA follows: TGTGCCAGCAGCTCCGAGGCAGGGTTGGGGGGCATTCAGTACTTC. It is translated as CASSSEAGLGGIQYF.

A few counts support this clonotype. The chain employs TRBV7-2 and TRBJ2-7; 10 nucleotides align to TRBD2. The CDR3 is 16 amino acids. J was trimmed by 2 bases and V by 2 bases; bases with no gene match: 6. CDR1 is SGHTA, CDR2 FQGNSA, per germline. In DNA form, the CDR3 reads TGTGCCAGCAGCTTACCCCGTGGGACTAGCGCCTACGAGCAGTACTTC. Its protein is CASSLPRGTSAYEQYF.

This clonotype was seen a handful of times. The gene calls are TRBV6-6 and TRBJ2-1; no clear D gene. CDR1 and CDR2 (germline): MNHNY, SVGAGI (reference sequence). The CDR3 spans 12 residues. V was pared by 6 bases and J by 6 bases, with 9 bases between. CDR3 protein: CASRPHPNEQFF. The CDR3 nucleotides read TGTGCCAGCAGACCACACCCCAATGAGCAGTTCTTC.

This clonotype was counted only a few times. The CDR3: CASSQDHDQPQHF. In DNA, the CDR3 is TGTGCCAGCAGCCAAGATCACGATCAGCCCCAGCATTTT. The chain recombines TRBV4-2 with TRBJ1-5, with D hard to call. CDR3 length equals 13 residues. The V gene's germline CDR1 is LGHNA and CDR2 YNFKEQ. V lost 0 bases, J lost 5 bases, and 5 bases lay in between.

This clonotype occurred a few times. The chain is built from TRBV6-1 and TRBJ2-5, with 7 nucleotides matching TRBD1. The CDR3 has 15 amino acids. Germline V gives CDR1 MNHNS, CDR2 SASEGT. With V trimmed by 6 bases and J by 2 bases, 9 bases remained unmatched. CDR3 DNA sequence: TGTGCCAGCAGAAACAGGGGAATGGGACAAGAGACCCAGTACTTC. Amino acids: CASRNRGMGQETQYF.

A few counts support this clonotype. The CDR3 region is CAIGGNSNQPQHF. In nucleotides, the CDR3 is TGTGCCATCGGAGGGAATAGCAATCAGCCCCAGCATTTT. The rearrangement uses TRBV10-3 and TRBJ1-5; D unclear. The germline V gene has CDR1 ENHRY and CDR2 SYGVKD. CDR3 length: 13 residues. Trimming cost V 8 bases and J 0 bases, with 8 bases left between them.

The chain combines TRBV5-5 with TRBJ2-2; D gene unclear. The germline V gene has CDR1 SGHKS and CDR2 YYEKEE (reference sequence). Trimming left V 1 base short and J 0 bases short, with 10 bases between. The CDR3 runs to 16 residues. Written as DNA, the CDR3 is TGTGCCAGCAGCTTGATGGGTCGACCGAACACCGGGGAGCTGTTTTTT. Its translation: CASSLMGRPNTGELFF.

The chain carries TRBV30 and TRBJ2-3; D is possibly TRBD2 (6 bases). From germline, CDR1 is GTSNPN and CDR2 SVGIG (reference sequence). This CDR3 is built from 14 residues. V was trimmed by 1 base and J by 3 bases, leaving 11 bases between them. The CDR3 coding sequence is TGTGCCTGGAGTGCCTTTGGGGGGACAGATACGCAGTATTTT. Amino acid sequence: CAWSAFGGTDTQYF. Variable domain in full (rest from reference TRBV30 and TRBJ2-3): SQTIHQWPATLVQPVGSPLSLECTVEGTSNPNLYWYRQAAGRGLQLLFYSVGIGQISSEVPQNLSASRPQDRQFILSSKKLLLSDSGFYLCAWSAFGGTDTQYFGPGTRLTVL.

This clonotype was seen many times. V and J are TRBV7-3 and TRBJ2-3; TRBD2 is a possible D gene (6 bases). This CDR3 contains 15 residues. Germline V gene data show CDR1 as SGHTA and CDR2 as FQGTGA. Trimming shortened V by 5 bases and J by 2 bases, and 14 bases separated the two germline ends. CDR3 protein: CASSQSGFHTDTQYF. For the CDR3, the DNA is TGTGCCAGCAGCCAAAGCGGGTTTCACACAGATACGCAGTATTTT.

A few counts support this clonotype. This chain links TRBV14 with TRBJ2-4; 8 bases fit TRBD1. The CDR3 consists of 12 residues. CDR1 SGHDN and CDR2 FVKESK come from the germline V gene. The trim removed 0 bases at V and 14 bases at J, leaving 3 bases unmatched. In DNA form, the CDR3 reads TGTGCCAGCAGCCAAGATGACAGGGGAAAGTACTTC. Translated, it gives CASSQDDRGKYF.

This clonotype was seen only a few times. Written as DNA, the CDR3 is TGCAGTGCTAGAGAGGGAGCGGGAGTTTCCTACGAGCAGTACTTC. It yields the protein CSAREGAGVSYEQYF. The chain uses TRBV20-1 and TRBJ2-7, with TRBD2 identical over 8 bases. V was pared by 0 bases and J by 1 base, with 5 bases of the junction left unmatched. Germline V lookup: CDR1 DFQATT, CDR2 SNEGSKA (reference sequence). The CDR3 sequence is 15 residues long.

The rearrangement uses TRBV5-1 and TRBJ1-1; no clear D. Trimming pared 5 bases from V and 3 bases from J, leaving 8 bases between. The CDR3 has 12 residues. Germline assignment: CDR1 SGHRS and CDR2 YFSETQ. The CDR3 DNA reads TGCGCCAGCAGGTACGGGGACACTGAAGCTTTCTTT. It codes for CASRYGDTEAFF.

This chain joins TRBV20-1 and TRBJ2-1, with TRBD2 identical over 12 bases. The germline gives CDR1 DFQATT, CDR2 SNEGSKA (reference sequence). The trim removed 6 bases at V and 2 bases at J, leaving 5 bases unmatched. The CDR3 runs to 15 residues. This CDR3 is CSARTSGIAYNEQFF. The DNA for the CDR3 is TGCAGTGCAAGGACTAGCGGGATCGCCTACAATGAGCAGTTCTTC.

This chain uses TRBV27 with TRBJ2-7, with 9 bases fitting TRBD1. Per germline, CDR1 MNHEY and CDR2 SMNVEV (reference sequence). The length of the CDR3 is 13 residues. The ends lost 5 bases at V and 6 bases at J; junction bases unmatched: 5. CDR3 region: CASSTHRGREQYF. CDR3 DNA sequence: TGTGCCAGCAGTACCCACAGGGGGCGCGAGCAGTACTTC.

This chain joins TRBV5-4 and TRBJ2-6, with D hard to call. The CDR3 contains 15 residues. V was pared by 0 bases and J by 0 bases, with 4 bases between. Germline V gives CDR1 SGHNT, CDR2 YYREEE (reference sequence). For the CDR3, the DNA is TGTGCCAGCAGCTTGGACCTCTCTGGGGCCAACGTCCTGACTTTC. Amino acids: CASSLDLSGANVLTF.

The rearrangement uses TRBV20-1 and TRBJ1-2; no reliable D call. This CDR3 is 12 amino acids long. The germline CDR1 and CDR2 sequences are DFQATT and SNEGSKA (reference sequence). The germline V and J ends were trimmed by 0 bases and 6 bases, with 8 bases remaining between them. The CDR3 nucleotides are TGCAGTGCTAGAGATTCACGAAATGGCTACACCTTC. This translates into CSARDSRNGYTF.

This clonotype was detected a few times. This rearrangement joins TRBV5-8 to TRBJ1-4; TRBD1 aligns across 10 bases. The CDR3 runs to 16 residues. The V segment lost 4 bases and the J segment 3 bases; nucleotides outside the gene matches: 6. CDR1 and CDR2 (germline): SGHTS, YDEGEE. DNA of the CDR3: TGTGCCAGCAGCCTAGGGACAGGGGCACCTAATGAAAAACTGTTTTTT. The encoded protein is CASSLGTGAPNEKLFF.

In its sample, this clonotype was seen many times. The gene calls are TRBV12-3 or TRBV12-4 and TRBJ2-1; 7 nucleotides match TRBD1. Unmatched junction bases numbered 6, after V lost 5 bases and J lost 2 bases. The CDR3 has 15 residues. The CDR3 protein is CASSQRTGPYNEQFF. The CDR3, as DNA: TGTGCCAGCAGTCAACGGACAGGACCCTACAATGAGCAGTTCTTC.

V is TRBV7-9 and J is TRBJ1-2, with D possibly matching TRBD1 (5 bases). The germline gives CDR1 SEHNR, CDR2 FQNEAQ (reference sequence). The CDR3 extends over 13 amino acids. V lost 1 base to trimming and J lost 10 bases, with 13 bases between them. The DNA of the CDR3 is TGTGCCAGCAGCTTAGAGAGCCGGGACGTCTACACCTTC. Translating it yields CASSLESRDVYTF.

This chain joins TRBV29-1 and TRBJ1-1; weak D call: TRBD1 (5 bases). V was clipped by 5 bases and J by 1 base, with 11 bases between them. This CDR3 has 13 residues. CDR1 and CDR2 from the germline V gene are SQVTM and ANQGSEA. This chain's CDR3 is CSVTIGTNTEAFF. CDR3 bases: TGCAGCGTTACTATAGGGACGAACACTGAAGCTTTCTTT. The variable domain in full, with the rest retrieved from reference TRBV29-1 and TRBJ1-1, is SAVISQKPSRDICQRGTSLTIQCQVDSQVTMMFWYRQQPGQSLTLIATANQGSEATYESGFVIDKFPISRPNLTFSTLTVSNMSPEDSSIYLCSVTIGTNTEAFFGQGTRLTVV.

This clonotype was seen a handful of times. V usage is TRBV12-3 or TRBV12-4 and J usage is TRBJ2-1; TRBD2 agrees at 8 bases. With V trimmed by 4 bases and J by 10 bases, 3 bases remained unmatched. This CDR3 is built from 12 residues. Here the CDR3 reads CASSSGRVEQFF. The CDR3 DNA is TGTGCCAGCAGTTCCGGGAGGGTAGAGCAGTTCTTC.

This clonotype has just a few counts. This chain uses TRBV7-9 with TRBJ2-5; no clear D gene. This CDR3 contains 14 residues. Germline CDR1 reads SEHNR; CDR2 reads FQNEAQ (reference sequence). Trimming removed 1 base from V and 3 bases from J, with 9 bases in between. CDR3 amino acids: CASSLEAAKETQYF. CDR3 coding DNA: TGTGCCAGCAGCTTAGAGGCGGCGAAAGAGACCCAGTACTTC.

This clonotype showed up just a few times. The chain couples TRBV12-3 or TRBV12-4 to TRBJ1-6; no reliable D call. V was trimmed by 3 bases and J by 9 bases, leaving 6 bases between them. This CDR3 is 12 amino acids long. The CDR3: CASSFLSSPLHF. The CDR3 nucleotides are TGTGCCAGCAGTTTCTTGAGTTCACCCCTCCACTTT.

The chain recombines TRBV5-1 with TRBJ2-2, with D perhaps TRBD2 (5 bases). CDR3 size: 15 residues. V shed 4 bases and J shed 5 bases, with 15 bases lying between them. The germline V gene encodes CDR1 SGHRS and CDR2 YFSETQ. CDR3 protein: CASSLLASGTGELFF. The CDR3 DNA follows: TGCGCCAGCAGCCTCCTAGCTTCGGGGACCGGGGAGCTGTTTTTT.

This clonotype was counted between two and nine times. The V call is TRBV29-1, the J call TRBJ2-7; 12 nucleotides match TRBD2. The CDR3 runs 13 residues. V dropped 7 bases and J dropped 2; count of bases not matched to a gene: 3. CDR1 is SQVTM and CDR2 is ANQGSEA in the germline V gene. The CDR3 here is CSGRLAGAYEQYF. CDR3 sequence (DNA): TGCAGCGGTAGACTAGCGGGGGCCTACGAGCAGTACTTC.